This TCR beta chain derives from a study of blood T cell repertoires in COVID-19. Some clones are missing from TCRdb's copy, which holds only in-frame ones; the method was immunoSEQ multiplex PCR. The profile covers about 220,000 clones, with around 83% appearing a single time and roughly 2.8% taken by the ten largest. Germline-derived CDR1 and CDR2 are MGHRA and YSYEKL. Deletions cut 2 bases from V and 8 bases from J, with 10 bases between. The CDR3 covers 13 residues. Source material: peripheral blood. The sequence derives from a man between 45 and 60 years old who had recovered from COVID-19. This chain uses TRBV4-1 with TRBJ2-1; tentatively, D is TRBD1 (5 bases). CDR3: CASSQTTRDEQFF. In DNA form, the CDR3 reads TGCGCCAGCAGCCAAACCACCAGGGATGAGCAGTTCTTC.